The 31 T cell receptor beta chains below all came from one sample that was sequenced in a study of T-cell reconstitution after alpha-beta-depleted transplantation in children. Unique molecular identifiers were incorporated during preparation of the TCRbeta library. TCRdb passed the PCR reads through MiXCR, listing each CDR3 protein once. Among under 150,000 distinct CDR3 sequences listed, about 9.5% were seen once. The specimen comprised PBMCs, mostly from graft donor cells, sampled 180 days after TCRalphabeta/CD19-depleted stem cell transplant. Receptors originate from a girl in the first two years of life who had a stem cell transplant for combined immunodeficiency, so the T cells may come from the graft donor.

In this sample, this clonotype turned up many times. The V gene is TRBV5-1, the J gene TRBJ2-1; D may be TRBD1 (5 bases). V was shortened by 1 base and J by 5 bases, with 13 bases between the two germline ends. Germline V gene sequence: CDR1 SGHRS, CDR2 YFSETQ. The CDR3 length is 15 residues. CDR3 amino acids: CASSLLFGHDNEQFF. In nucleotides, the CDR3 is TGCGCCAGCAGCTTGTTATTCGGACATGACAATGAGCAGTTCTTC. The full variable domain, completed using reference TRBV5-1 and TRBJ2-1, is KAGVTQTPRYLIKTRGQQVTLSCSPISGHRSVSWYQQTPGQGLQFLFEYFSETQRNKGNFPGRFSGRQFSNSRSEMNVSTLELGDSALYLCASSLLFGHDNEQFFGPGTRLTVL.

This clonotype was seen ten or more times. This rearrangement joins TRBV7-9 to TRBJ2-7; 10 bases map to TRBD1. The CDR3 runs to 16 residues. Germline V gene data show CDR1 as SEHNR and CDR2 as FQNEAQ (reference sequence). The V and J ends lost 2 bases and 2 bases, in that order; junction bases with no gene match: 6. For the CDR3, the DNA is TGTGCCAGCAGCTTAAATGTGGGGACAGGGGCCTACGAGCAGTACTTC. Encoded protein: CASSLNVGTGAYEQYF.

The J gene is TRBJ2-2, the V gene TRBV9; D is possibly TRBD1 (6 bases). The CDR3 contains 15 residues. Germline V gene lookup returns CDR1 SGDLS and CDR2 YYNGEE. Trimming took 3 bases from V and 1 from J, leaving 10 bases between them. CDR3 amino acids: CASSEQGRNTGELFF. CDR3 nucleotide sequence: TGTGCCAGCAGCGAACAGGGAAGGAACACCGGGGAGCTGTTTTTT. Complete variable domain (other parts from reference TRBV9 and TRBJ2-2): DSGVTQTPKHLITATGQRVTLRCSPRSGDLSVYWYQQSLDQGLQFLIQYYNGEERAKGNILERFSAQQFPDLHSELNLSSLELGDSALYFCASSEQGRNTGELFFGEGSRLTVL.

The V gene is TRBV4-2, the J gene TRBJ2-2, with D hard to call. There are 14 residues in the CDR3. V gave up 3 bases and J gave up 5 bases, with 10 bases separating them. CDR1 and CDR2 from the germline V gene are LGHNA and YNFKEQ. The chain's CDR3 is CASSHATWTGELFF. CDR3 DNA: TGTGCCAGCAGCCACGCCACGTGGACCGGGGAGCTGTTTTTT.

With regard to this clonotype: A junction boundary mismatches the germline segment, possibly from a read error. This chain joins TRBV6-2 or TRBV6-3 and TRBJ1-6; no clear D gene. The CDR3 is 13 amino acids. Germline lookup yields CDR1 MNHEY and CDR2 SVGEGT. The CDR3 DNA reads as TGTGCCAGCAGTCCCCCAAGGCGGGAAAGCCTCAACTTT. Translation gives CASSPPRRESLNF.

This clonotype was detected a few times. The chain employs TRBV5-5 and TRBJ2-2; D remains ambiguous. Germline values: CDR1 SGHKS, CDR2 YYEKEE (reference sequence). The CDR3 consists of 15 residues. V lost 1 base and J lost 4, with 11 bases in between. The CDR3 bases are TGTGCCAGCAGCTTGAGGCCCTTCGGCACCGGGGAGCTGTTTTTT. Protein product: CASSLRPFGTGELFF. Together with reference TRBV5-5 and TRBJ2-2, the CDR3 gives the full variable domain: DAGVTQSPTHLIKTRGQQVTLRCSPISGHKSVSWYQQVLGQGPQFIFQYYEKEERGRGNFPDRFSARQFPNYSSELNVNALLLGDSALYLCASSLRPFGTGELFFGEGSRLTVL.

This chain joins TRBV5-1 and TRBJ1-1; D possibly corresponds to TRBD1 (6 bases). The length of the CDR3 is 17 residues. Germline V gives CDR1 SGHRS, CDR2 YFSETQ. Trimming left V 0 bases short and J 0 bases short, with 15 bases between. CDR3 nucleotides: TGCGCCAGCAGCTTGGTTGGCAGGGGACCCATGAACACTGAAGCTTTCTTT. This codes for CASSLVGRGPMNTEAFF.

The chain uses TRBV18 and TRBJ2-5; 12 bases align to TRBD2. Germline CDR1 reads KGHSH; CDR2 reads LQKENI. V trimming: 4 bases; J trimming: 4 bases; junction bases outside the gene matches: 10. The length of the CDR3 is 17 residues. CDR3 sequence: CASSLMELAGGLETQYF. DNA of the CDR3: TGTGCCAGCTCACTAATGGAACTAGCGGGAGGCCTAGAGACCCAGTACTTC.

V usage is TRBV20-1 and J usage is TRBJ2-1; D is unclear. Trimming removed 6 bases at V and 6 bases at J, with 9 bases between. This CDR3 spans 11 amino acids. From germline, CDR1 is DFQATT and CDR2 SNEGSKA (reference sequence). In DNA form, the CDR3 reads TGCAGTGCCACGAAACGCAATGAGCAGTTCTTC. Translation gives CSATKRNEQFF.

The DNA for the CDR3 is TGTGCCAGCAGCCTTAATCAGCCCCAGCATTTT. The encoded protein is CASSLNQPQHF. The rearrangement joins TRBV7-3 to TRBJ1-5; D is uncertain. Trimming cost V 5 bases and J 4 bases, with 3 bases left between them. The germline gives CDR1 SGHTA, CDR2 FQGTGA. The CDR3 is 11 amino acids. The whole variable domain, filled in from reference TRBV7-3 and TRBJ1-5, reads GAGVSQTPSNKVTEKGKYVELRCDPISGHTALYWYRQSLGQGPEFLIYFQGTGAADDSGLPNDRFFAVRPEGSVSTLKIQRTERGDSAVYLCASSLNQPQHFGDGTRLSIL.

The genes are TRBV20-1 and TRBJ2-5, with 10 positions matching TRBD2. J was trimmed by 4 bases and V by 1 base; bases with no gene match: 15. The germline V gene has CDR1 DFQATT and CDR2 SNEGSKA (reference sequence). The CDR3 spans 18 residues. This chain's CDR3 is CSARGPRTSGGVGETQYF. The CDR3 region has the DNA TGCAGTGCTAGAGGCCCCCGGACTAGCGGCGGGGTGGGAGAGACCCAGTACTTC.

This clonotype has a handful of counts. V is TRBV28 and J is TRBJ2-3; D may be TRBD2 (6 bases). Germline V CDR1 and CDR2: MDHEN, SYDVKM. There are 14 residues in the CDR3. CDR3 sequence (DNA): TGTGCGGTGGAGGGGCTCACCAACACAGATACGCAGTATTTT. The encoded protein is CAVEGLTNTDTQYF.

This clonotype occurred many times. This sequence joins TRBV20-1 and TRBJ1-2, with D perhaps matching TRBD1 (6 bases). The CDR3 has 14 residues. V was pared by 6 bases and J by 6 bases, with 20 bases between. Germline loops: CDR1 DFQATT, CDR2 SNEGSKA (reference sequence). In nucleotides, the CDR3 is TGCAGTGCCCCCGGACAGCACTATTCCCATGGCTACACCTTC. Its protein is CSAPGQHYSHGYTF.

The CDR3 loop is CASSLAPGLAGADTQYF. The CDR3 DNA follows: TGTGCCAGCAGCTTGGCCCCGGGACTAGCGGGAGCAGATACGCAGTATTTT. V is TRBV5-4 and J is TRBJ2-3; 14 bases line up with TRBD2. Germline V gives CDR1 SGHNT, CDR2 YYREEE (reference sequence). The CDR3 has 17 residues. V trimming: 0 bases; J trimming: 4 bases; junction bases outside the gene matches: 4.

The rearrangement uses TRBV5-5 and TRBJ2-5, with 12 bases fitting TRBD2. The germline V gene encodes CDR1 SGHKS and CDR2 YYEKEE (reference sequence). V shed 5 bases, J shed 4 bases, and the junction held 0 bases outside the gene matches. The length of the CDR3 is 13 residues. The CDR3 coding sequence is TGTGCCAGCAGGACTAGCGGGAGAGAGACCCAGTACTTC. This encodes CASRTSGRETQYF.

This clonotype was seen at least ten times. This chain uses TRBV7-2 with TRBJ2-1; D remains unclear. CDR1 is SGHTA and CDR2 is FQGNSA in the germline V gene. V lost 5 bases, J lost 0 bases, and 14 bases lay in between. This CDR3 is built from 16 residues. The DNA of the CDR3 is TGTGCCAGCAGCCCTAGGACGGTGGGCTCCTACAATGAGCAGTTCTTC. Its translation: CASSPRTVGSYNEQFF.

This clonotype occurred many times. The chain carries TRBV11-2 and TRBJ2-7; D unclear. The CDR3 contains 13 residues. CDR1 and CDR2 from the germline V gene are SGHAT and FQNNGV. With 1 base removed from V and 3 bases from J, the gap between germline ends came to 7 bases. The CDR3 is CASSLGGGYEQYF. DNA for the CDR3: TGTGCCAGCAGCTTAGGTGGCGGCTACGAGCAGTACTTC.

This clonotype has only a few counts. The J gene is TRBJ1-1, the V gene TRBV29-1, with a possible D match to TRBD1 (5 bases). CDR1 and CDR2 from the germline V gene are SQVTM and ANQGSEA. The CDR3 is 13 residues long. Trimming took 0 bases from V and 5 from J, leaving 10 bases between them. The chain's CDR3 is CSVEDQRQTEAFF. CDR3 coding DNA: TGCAGCGTTGAAGACCAACGACAGACTGAAGCTTTCTTT.

This clonotype has ten or more counts. The V and J genes are TRBV5-1 and TRBJ2-1, with 13 bases fitting TRBD2. The germline gives CDR1 SGHRS, CDR2 YFSETQ. The CDR3 is made up of 20 amino acids. With V trimmed by 0 bases and J by 0 bases, 9 bases remained unmatched. CDR3 loop: CASSLVDRLAGGFSYNEQFF. The DNA of the CDR3 is TGCGCCAGCAGCTTGGTTGATCGACTAGCGGGAGGTTTCTCCTACAATGAGCAGTTCTTC.

The chain couples TRBV5-5 to TRBJ1-1; 7 bases fit TRBD1. CDR1 is SGHKS, CDR2 YYEKEE, per germline (reference sequence). V gave up 9 bases and J gave up 0 bases; unmatched junction bases: 11. The CDR3 has 15 amino acids. The CDR3 DNA follows: TGTGCCACGTTTCCCGGGACAGTAATGAACACTGAAGCTTTCTTT. As protein: CATFPGTVMNTEAFF.

This clonotype was picked up a small number of times. This chain uses TRBV7-7 with TRBJ2-5, with a possible D match to TRBD2 (5 bases). V was trimmed by 3 bases and J by 5 bases, leaving 10 bases between them. Germline CDR1 reads SSHAT; CDR2 reads FNYEAQ (reference sequence). This CDR3 is 13 amino acids long. CDR3 DNA: TGTGCCAGCAGCTTGGCACTAGTCGAGACCCAGTACTTC. Encoded protein: CASSLALVETQYF.

This clonotype turned up a few times. V usage is TRBV5-6 and J usage is TRBJ2-7; D is perhaps TRBD1 (5 bases). CDR1 SGHDT and CDR2 YYEEEE come from the germline V gene. The CDR3 spans 13 residues. The germline V and J ends were trimmed by 1 base and 5 bases, with 10 bases remaining between them. CDR3: CASSLQGSHEQYF. The CDR3 coding sequence is TGTGCCAGCAGCTTGCAGGGAAGCCACGAGCAGTACTTC.

This clonotype was observed a few times. The chain has TRBV7-2 and TRBJ2-5; TRBD2 agrees at 8 bases. V trimming: 5 bases; J trimming: 5 bases; junction bases outside the gene matches: 10. Germline V gene data show CDR1 as SGHTA and CDR2 as FQGNSA. This CDR3 has 15 amino acids. The CDR3 DNA reads as TGTGCCAGCAGCCCCTCTCCGGGAGGGTTGGAGACCCAGTACTTC. Translating gives CASSPSPGGLETQYF.

The V gene is TRBV29-1, the J gene TRBJ1-1, with unresolved D. In germline, CDR1 is SQVTM, CDR2 ANQGSEA. The CDR3 spans 11 residues. Trimming left V 1 base short and J 10 bases short, with 10 bases between. The DNA for the CDR3 is TGCAGCGTTGAAGGGGCCGAAATAGCTTTCTTT. Its translation: CSVEGAEIAFF.

This chain joins TRBV7-9 and TRBJ2-5, with D tentatively TRBD1 or TRBD2 (5 bases each). Looked up from germline, CDR1 is SEHNR and CDR2 is FQNEAQ (reference sequence). V gave up 3 bases and J gave up 2 bases, with 16 bases separating them. The CDR3 runs to 16 residues. The DNA for the CDR3 is TGTGCCAGCAGCTTCCTAATGGGACGGTGGCAAGAGACCCAGTACTTC. Residues: CASSFLMGRWQETQYF. The full variable domain, completed using reference TRBV7-9 and TRBJ2-5, is DTGVSQNPRHKITKRGQNVTFRCDPISEHNRLYWYRQTLGQGPEFLTYFQNEAQLEKSRLLSDRFSAERPKGSFSTLEIQRTEQGDSAMYLCASSFLMGRWQETQYFGPGTRLLVL.

The rearrangement uses TRBV11-1 and TRBJ1-6; no definite D call. Between the trimmed V and J ends, which lost 2 bases and 0 bases, there was a span of 17 bases. In germline, CDR1 is SGHAT, CDR2 FQDESV (reference sequence). The CDR3 is 19 amino acids. CDR3 DNA sequence: TGTGCCAGCAGCTTATCAAGAATATGGCCGAGCTCCTATAATTCACCCCTCCACTTT. It yields the protein CASSLSRIWPSSYNSPLHF.

This clonotype showed up just a few times. The rearrangement links TRBV4-3 to TRBJ2-6; the match to TRBD1 covers 7 bases. V lost 2 bases and J lost 0; bases outside the gene matches: 13. The CDR3 extends over 20 amino acids. Germline V lookup: CDR1 LGHNA, CDR2 YSLEER. In nucleotides, the CDR3 is TGCGCCAGCAGCCAATCGACAGGGTTCGGGGCTAGCTCTGGGGCCAACGTCCTGACTTTC. It yields the protein CASSQSTGFGASSGANVLTF.

This clonotype appeared many times. V gene TRBV12-3 or TRBV12-4 combines with J gene TRBJ2-2; weak D call: TRBD2 (6 bases). V was pared by 4 bases and J by 6 bases, with 15 bases between. The CDR3 sequence is 15 residues long. CDR3: CASSSPGGGAGELFF. CDR3 coding DNA: TGTGCCAGCAGTTCCCCCGGGGGTGGGGCCGGGGAGCTGTTTTTT.

There are a few counts of this clonotype. This sequence joins TRBV20-1 and TRBJ1-1; no clear D. CDR3 length equals 13 residues. Germline CDR1 and CDR2: DFQATT and SNEGSKA (reference sequence). V lost 1 base and J lost 6, with 12 bases in between. The DNA of the CDR3 is TGCAGTGCTAGAGGGCTCCAGTCACCTGAAGCTTTCTTT. Amino acids: CSARGLQSPEAFF.

J is TRBJ1-1 and V is TRBV11-2; maybe TRBD1 (6 bases). V dropped 2 bases and J dropped 1 base, with 14 bases sitting between them. The CDR3 has 16 amino acids. Germline CDR1 SGHAT, CDR2 FQNNGV. CDR3 sequence reads: CASSLQGYLRNTEAFF. In DNA form, the CDR3 reads TGTGCCAGCAGCTTACAGGGGTACCTAAGGAACACTGAAGCTTTCTTT.

This clonotype has ten or more counts. The chain recombines TRBV6-5 with TRBJ2-3; D gene uncertain. The CDR3 is 12 amino acids. V shed 5 bases and J shed 3 bases, with 6 bases lying between them. CDR1 is MNHEY and CDR2 is SVGAGI in the germline V gene. The chain's CDR3 is CASSTPTDTQYF. Written as DNA, the CDR3 is TGTGCCAGCAGTACCCCTACAGATACGCAGTATTTT.